Listed here is a single T cell receptor beta chain. Repertoires were generated with immunoSEQ multiplex PCR, while TCRdb's copy carries only in-frame clones and drops some. The table has about 24,000 clones, 86% seen once; the top ten hold approximately 8%. The data originate from a study of T cell changes during pregnancy in multiple sclerosis. Germline CDR1 SGHAT, CDR2 FQDESV (reference sequence). The CDR3 has 15 residues. V lost 5 bases, J lost 8 bases, and 11 bases stayed unmatched. This chain joins TRBV11-1 and TRBJ2-2, with 7 bases aligning to TRBD1. The sample consisted of CD8+ T cells from peripheral blood mononuclear cells, taken in the first trimester of pregnancy. The clonotype was recovered from a female donor in good health, enrolled as a control in a pregnancy study. The CDR3 reads CASSPPGQTWGELFF. The CDR3 nucleotides are TGTGCCAGCAGCCCACCGGGACAGACTTGGGGGGAGCTGTTTTTT.